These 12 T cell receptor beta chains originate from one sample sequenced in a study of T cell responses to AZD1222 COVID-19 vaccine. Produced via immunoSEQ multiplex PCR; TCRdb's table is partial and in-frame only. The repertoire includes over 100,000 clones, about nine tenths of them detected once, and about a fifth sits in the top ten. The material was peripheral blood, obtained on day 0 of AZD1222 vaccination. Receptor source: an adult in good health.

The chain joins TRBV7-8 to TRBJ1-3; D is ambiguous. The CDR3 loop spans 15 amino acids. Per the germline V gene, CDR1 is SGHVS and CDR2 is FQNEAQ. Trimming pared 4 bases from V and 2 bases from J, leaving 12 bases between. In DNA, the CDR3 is TGTGCCAGCAGCTCCAGAGGCGATACTGGAAACACCATATATTTT. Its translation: CASSSRGDTGNTIYF.

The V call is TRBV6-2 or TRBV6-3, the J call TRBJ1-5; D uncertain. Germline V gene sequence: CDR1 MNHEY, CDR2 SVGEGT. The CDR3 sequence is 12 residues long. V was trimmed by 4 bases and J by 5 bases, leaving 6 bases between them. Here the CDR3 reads CASSLRYQPQHF. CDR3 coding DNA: TGTGCCAGCAGTTTGAGATATCAGCCCCAGCATTTT.

The chain's CDR3 is CASSYLAGGLDTQYF. CDR3 bases: TGTGCCAGCAGTTACCTGGCAGGGGGCCTGGATACGCAGTATTTT. This sequence joins TRBV6-5 and TRBJ2-3; 8 nucleotides agree with TRBD1. V lost 2 bases, J lost 6 bases, and 7 bases stayed unmatched. Germline-derived CDR1 and CDR2 are MNHEY and SVGAGI. The CDR3 runs 15 residues.

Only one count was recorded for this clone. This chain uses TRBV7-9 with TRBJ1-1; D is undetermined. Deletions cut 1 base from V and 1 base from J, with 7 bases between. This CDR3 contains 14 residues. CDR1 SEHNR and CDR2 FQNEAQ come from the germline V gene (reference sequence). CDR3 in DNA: TGTGCCAGCAGCTTAGGGATTTCGAACACTGAAGCTTTCTTT. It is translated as CASSLGISNTEAFF.

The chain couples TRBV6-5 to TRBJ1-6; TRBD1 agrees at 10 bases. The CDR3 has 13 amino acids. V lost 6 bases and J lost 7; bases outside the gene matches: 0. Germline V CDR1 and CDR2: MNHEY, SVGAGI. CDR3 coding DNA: TGTGCCAGCAGGGACAGGGGGAATTCACCCCTCCACTTT. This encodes CASRDRGNSPLHF.

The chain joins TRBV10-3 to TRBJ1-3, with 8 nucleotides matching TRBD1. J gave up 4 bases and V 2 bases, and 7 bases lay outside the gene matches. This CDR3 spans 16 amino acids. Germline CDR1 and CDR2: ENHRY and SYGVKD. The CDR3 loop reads CAISEPTTGEGNTIYF. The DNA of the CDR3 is TGTGCCATCAGTGAGCCAACGACAGGGGAGGGAAACACCATATATTTT.

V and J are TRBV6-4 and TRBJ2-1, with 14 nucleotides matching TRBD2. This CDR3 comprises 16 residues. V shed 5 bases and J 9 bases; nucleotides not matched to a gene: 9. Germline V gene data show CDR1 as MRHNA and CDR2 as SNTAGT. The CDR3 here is CASSPGLAGVGGEQFF. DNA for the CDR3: TGTGCCAGCAGTCCGGGACTAGCGGGGGTAGGTGGTGAGCAGTTCTTC.

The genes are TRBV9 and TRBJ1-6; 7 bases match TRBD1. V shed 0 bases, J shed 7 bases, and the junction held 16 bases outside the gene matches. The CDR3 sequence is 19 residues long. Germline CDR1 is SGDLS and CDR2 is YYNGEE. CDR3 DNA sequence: TGTGCCAGCAGCGTAGATAGGGGGCGATCTGACCCGGGAAATTCACCCCTCCACTTT. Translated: CASSVDRGRSDPGNSPLHF.

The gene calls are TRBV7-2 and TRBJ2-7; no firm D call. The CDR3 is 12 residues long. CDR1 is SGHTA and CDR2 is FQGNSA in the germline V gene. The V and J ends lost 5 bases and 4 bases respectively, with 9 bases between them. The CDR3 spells CASSPIFYEQYF. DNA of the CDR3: TGTGCCAGCAGCCCGATCTTTTACGAGCAGTACTTC.

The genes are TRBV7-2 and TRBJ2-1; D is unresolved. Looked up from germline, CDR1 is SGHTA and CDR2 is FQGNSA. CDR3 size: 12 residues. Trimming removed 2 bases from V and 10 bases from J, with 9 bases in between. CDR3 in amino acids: CASSLRAGEQFF. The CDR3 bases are TGTGCCAGCAGCTTACGGGCCGGGGAGCAGTTCTTC.

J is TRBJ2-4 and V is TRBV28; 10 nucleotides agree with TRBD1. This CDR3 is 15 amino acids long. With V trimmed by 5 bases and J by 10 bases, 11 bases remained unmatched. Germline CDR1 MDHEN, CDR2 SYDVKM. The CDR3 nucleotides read TGTGCCAGCAGTCGTTGGACAGGGGGTGCCCGTATTCAGTACTTC. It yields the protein CASSRWTGGARIQYF. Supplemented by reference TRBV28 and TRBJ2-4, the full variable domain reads DVKVTQSSRYLVKRTGEKVFLECVQDMDHENMFWYRQDPGLGLRLIYFSYDVKMKEKGDIPEGYSVSREKKERFSLILESASTNQTSMYLCASSRWTGGARIQYFGAGTRLSVL.

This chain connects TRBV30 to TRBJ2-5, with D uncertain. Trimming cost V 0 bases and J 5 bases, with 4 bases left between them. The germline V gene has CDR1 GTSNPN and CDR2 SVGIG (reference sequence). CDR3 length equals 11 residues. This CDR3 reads CAWSVGETQYF. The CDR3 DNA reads TGTGCCTGGAGTGTAGGGGAGACCCAGTACTTC.